This TCR beta chain appears in the sequencing data of a study of cytomegalovirus exposure and HLA in healthy donors. Study summary: Per a later analysis, the approximately 600 first-cohort and 100 to 150 validation repertoires shared one platform.

Sequencing was performed with immunoSEQ multiplex PCR; in TCRdb, only in-frame clones are kept and a portion is missing. The data contain 100,000 or so clones, 85% to 90% of them singletons. Study findings and constraints: CMV antigen specificity of three CMV-associated chains was confirmed in vitro.

V was shortened by 0 bases and J by 0 bases, with 6 bases between the two germline ends. From germline, CDR1 is MNHNY and CDR2 SVGAGI (reference sequence). The CDR3 consists of 15 residues. This clone came up a few times. The antigen is undetermined. This chain connects TRBV6-6 to TRBJ1-3; D unclear. The sequence derives from a woman aged 18-29 years in good health and CMV-seropositive. The specimen was PBMCs. The CDR3 region has the DNA TGTGCCAGCAGTTACTCGGCTGCCTCTGGAAACACCATATATTTT. This sequence encodes CASSYSAASGNTIYF.